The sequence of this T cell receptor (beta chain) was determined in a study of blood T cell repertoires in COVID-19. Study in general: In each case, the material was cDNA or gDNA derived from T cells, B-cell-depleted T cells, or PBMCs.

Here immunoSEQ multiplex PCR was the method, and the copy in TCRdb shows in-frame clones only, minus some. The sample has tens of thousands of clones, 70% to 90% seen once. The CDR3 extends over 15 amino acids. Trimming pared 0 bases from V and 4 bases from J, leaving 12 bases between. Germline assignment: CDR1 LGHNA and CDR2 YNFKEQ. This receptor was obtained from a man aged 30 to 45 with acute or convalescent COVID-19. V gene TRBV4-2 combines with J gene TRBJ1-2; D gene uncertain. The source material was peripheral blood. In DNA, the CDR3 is TGTGCCAGCAGCCAAGAATCGGGGAACCTCTATGGCTACACCTTC. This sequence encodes CASSQESGNLYGYTF.